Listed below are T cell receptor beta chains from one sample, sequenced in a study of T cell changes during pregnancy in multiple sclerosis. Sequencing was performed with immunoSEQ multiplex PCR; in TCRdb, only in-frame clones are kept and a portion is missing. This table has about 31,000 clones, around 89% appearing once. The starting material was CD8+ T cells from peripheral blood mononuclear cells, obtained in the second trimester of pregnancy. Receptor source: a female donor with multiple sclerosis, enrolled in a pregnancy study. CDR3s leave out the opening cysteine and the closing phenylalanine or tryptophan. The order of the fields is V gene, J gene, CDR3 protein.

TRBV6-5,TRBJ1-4,ASSFELATNEKLF
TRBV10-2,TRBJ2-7,ASSWDRAYEQY
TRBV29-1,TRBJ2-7,SGGDGYFEQY
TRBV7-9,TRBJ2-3,ASSSGGAHTDTQY
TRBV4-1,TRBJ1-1,ASSAGAEAF
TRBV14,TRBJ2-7,ASSHSEGDPLEQY
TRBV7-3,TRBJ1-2,ATPGHTNYGYT
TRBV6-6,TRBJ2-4,ASSYVRGYNIQY
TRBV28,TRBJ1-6,ASSPSTGANSPLH
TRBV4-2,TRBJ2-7,ASSQVLANEQY
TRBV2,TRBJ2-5,ASRGDREVETQY
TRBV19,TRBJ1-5,ASSKDRGETSNQPQH
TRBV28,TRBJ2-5,ASSLERGETQY
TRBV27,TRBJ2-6,ASSSSGGSGANVLT
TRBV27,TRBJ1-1,ASSSRGTEAF
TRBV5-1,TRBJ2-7,ASSLASSASGEQY
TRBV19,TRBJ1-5,ASSNYDRGSNQPQH
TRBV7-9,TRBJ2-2,ASSLVLGLAVNSGELF
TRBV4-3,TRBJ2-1,ASSPGLAGYNEQF
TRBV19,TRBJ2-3,ASSTRTSGSSTDTQY
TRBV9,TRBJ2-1,ASSPPRTSGNNEQF
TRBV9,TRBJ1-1,ASSEGGGTEAF
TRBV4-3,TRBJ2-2,ASSQKPGLHTGELF
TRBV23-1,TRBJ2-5,ASSQAVENRGRGLDSYQETQY
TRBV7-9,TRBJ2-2,ASSLVRAPGELF
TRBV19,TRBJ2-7,ASTGSFPYEQY
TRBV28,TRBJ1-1,ASSLPHRDRGMNTEAF
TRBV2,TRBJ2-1,ASSEPWERQRRGEQF
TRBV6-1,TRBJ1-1,ASTRGENTEAF
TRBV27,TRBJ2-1,ASSLLGNEQF
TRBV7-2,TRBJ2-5,ASSLDIERAQY
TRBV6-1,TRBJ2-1,ASSARGTGVSYNEQF
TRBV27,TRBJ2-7,ASSFESSVSYEQY
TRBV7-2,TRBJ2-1,ASRASGDNEQF
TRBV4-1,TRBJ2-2,ASSQDPGRMNTGELF
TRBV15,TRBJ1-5,ATRRTYEQVGNQPQH
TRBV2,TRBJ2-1,ASSVIGGLADEQF
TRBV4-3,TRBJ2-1,ASSQVFIAGAHNEQF
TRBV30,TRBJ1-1,AWSQNLRGTEAF
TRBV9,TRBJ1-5,ASSVGTDNQPQH
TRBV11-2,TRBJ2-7,ASSLLTSSEQY
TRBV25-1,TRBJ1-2,ASSEYSSRENGYT
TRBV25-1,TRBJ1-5,ASSETGGNQPQH
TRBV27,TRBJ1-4,ASSSRLGDNEKLF
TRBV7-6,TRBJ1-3,ASSGSGGTGLGGNTIY
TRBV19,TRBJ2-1,ASSILTGNEQF
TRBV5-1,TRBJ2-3,ASSNGLAGGRGTDTQY
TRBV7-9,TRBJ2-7,ASSLSSTSYEQY
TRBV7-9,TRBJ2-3,ASSLAQGEADTQY
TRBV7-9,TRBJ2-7,ASSPLSTGSYEQY
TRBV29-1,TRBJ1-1,SVRDRGHMNTEAF
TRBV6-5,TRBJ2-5,ASSYPGLAEETQY
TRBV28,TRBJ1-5,ASGKGGYHDNQPQH